These 11 T cell receptor beta chains came from one sample sequenced in a study of cytomegalovirus exposure and HLA in healthy donors. PCR used 60 Vbeta primers and 13 Jbeta primers. Profiled with immunoSEQ multiplex PCR; TCRdb holds only in-frame clones, not every one. Found here are about 140,000 clones, around 77% of them singletons; the top ten hold approximately 5%. Input material: PBMCs. The receptors originated from a woman in her fifties or sixties in good health and CMV-seronegative.

The chain uses TRBV6-1 and TRBJ1-5, with TRBD1 identical over 9 bases. The CDR3 extends over 15 amino acids. V lost 6 bases and J lost 1; bases outside the gene matches: 4. The germline V gene has CDR1 MNHNS and CDR2 SASEGT. The CDR3 loop reads CASRQQGASNQPQHF. CDR3 sequence (DNA): TGTGCCAGCAGGCAACAGGGGGCGAGCAATCAGCCCCAGCATTTT.

This clone was seen a handful of times. This chain uses TRBV6-6 with TRBJ1-1; the match to TRBD1 covers 10 bases. CDR3 size: 15 residues. Germline CDR1 and CDR2: MNHNY and SVGAGI (reference sequence). V gave up 5 bases and J gave up 5 bases; unmatched junction bases: 8. CDR3: CASSDRGLVGTEAFF. Here the CDR3 DNA reads TGTGCCAGCAGTGACAGGGGGCTGGTAGGGACTGAAGCTTTCTTT.

This clone was counted between two and nine times. This chain links TRBV6-6 with TRBJ2-7; 7 bases map to TRBD2. V was clipped by 0 bases and J by 6 bases; unmatched bases: 5. This CDR3 comprises 14 residues. Germline V gives CDR1 MNHNY, CDR2 SVGAGI (reference sequence). DNA of the CDR3: TGTGCCAGCAGTTACTCCAGCGGGGTCGGCGAGCAGTACTTC. Translating it yields CASSYSSGVGEQYF.

The rearrangement uses TRBV9 and TRBJ1-2; D not certain. CDR3 length: 14 residues. The V and J ends lost 0 bases and 4 bases respectively, with 10 bases between them. From germline, CDR1 is SGDLS and CDR2 YYNGEE. The CDR3 sequence: CASSVDAVIYGYTF. CDR3 nucleotide sequence: TGTGCCAGCAGCGTAGATGCAGTCATCTATGGCTACACCTTC. Full variable domain (outside the CDR3, taken from reference TRBV9 and TRBJ1-2): DSGVTQTPKHLITATGQRVTLRCSPRSGDLSVYWYQQSLDQGLQFLIQYYNGEERAKGNILERFSAQQFPDLHSELNLSSLELGDSALYFCASSVDAVIYGYTFGSGTRLTVV.

This chain uses TRBV4-1 with TRBJ1-4, with a tentative D call TRBD1 (6 bases). The germline V gene encodes CDR1 MGHRA and CDR2 YSYEKL. The V end lost 1 base, the J end lost 8 bases, and 14 bases lay between the germline ends. The CDR3 totals 15 residues. CDR3 nucleotides: TGCGCCAGCAGCCAAGGAAGGGCACAGGGAGAAAAACTGTTTTTT. This gives the protein CASSQGRAQGEKLFF.

V usage is TRBV19 and J usage is TRBJ2-2; weak D call: TRBD1 (6 bases). The CDR3 runs to 15 residues. Germline lookup yields CDR1 LNHDA and CDR2 SQIVND (reference sequence). V lost 5 bases to trimming and J lost 5 bases, with 15 bases between them. CDR3 nucleotides: TGTGCCAGTAGTCTGTACAGGGTCGATACCGGGGAGCTGTTTTTT. Translated, it gives CASSLYRVDTGELFF. Drawing the rest from reference TRBV19 and TRBJ2-2, the complete variable domain is DGGITQSPKYLFRKEGQNVTLSCEQNLNHDAMYWYRQDPGQGLRLIYYSQIVNDFQKGDIAEGYSVSREKKESFPLTVTSAQKNPTAFYLCASSLYRVDTGELFFGEGSRLTVL.

This chain joins TRBV6-1 and TRBJ2-2, with 7 bases lining up with TRBD1. The CDR3 length is 13 residues. CDR1 and CDR2 (germline): MNHNS, SASEGT. J lost 5 bases, V lost 10 bases, and 7 bases had no gene match. CDR3 in amino acids: CAMRQTGTGELFF. The CDR3 nucleotides read TGTGCCATGAGGCAGACAGGGACCGGGGAGCTGTTTTTT.

The chain is built from TRBV19 and TRBJ1-5; D uncertain. This CDR3 contains 15 residues. Germline loops: CDR1 LNHDA, CDR2 SQIVND (reference sequence). The V end lost 7 bases, the J end lost 4 bases, and 17 bases lay between the germline ends. CDR3 nucleotide sequence: TGTGCCAGTACCCCACTTGAGGGCGGGAATCAGCCCCAGCATTTT. Translating it yields CASTPLEGGNQPQHF.

The gene calls are TRBV7-8 and TRBJ1-2; D is possibly TRBD1 (6 bases). CDR3 length equals 16 residues. Germline V lookup: CDR1 SGHVS, CDR2 FQNEAQ. V was clipped by 0 bases and J by 3 bases, with 14 bases between them. The CDR3 protein is CASSLARTAGDYGYTF. CDR3 DNA sequence: TGTGCCAGCAGCTTAGCGCGGACAGCCGGAGACTATGGCTACACCTTC. Full variable domain (outside the CDR3, taken from reference TRBV7-8 and TRBJ1-2): GAGVSQSPRYKVAKRGQDVALRCDPISGHVSLFWYQQALGQGPEFLTYFQNEAQLDKSGLPSDRFFAERPEGSVSTLKIQRTQQEDSAVYLCASSLARTAGDYGYTFGSGTRLTVV.

The gene calls are TRBV28 and TRBJ2-7; 15 bases agree with TRBD2. This CDR3 is 17 amino acids long. Germline V gives CDR1 MDHEN, CDR2 SYDVKM. Unmatched junction bases numbered 8, after V lost 3 bases and J lost 5 bases. CDR3 in amino acids: CASSFLGTSGGHNEQYF. In nucleotides, the CDR3 is TGTGCCAGCAGTTTCCTCGGGACTAGCGGGGGGCACAACGAGCAGTACTTC.

The chain couples TRBV19 to TRBJ1-5, with a tentative D call TRBD1 (5 bases). The CDR3 is made up of 13 amino acids. Germline lookup yields CDR1 LNHDA and CDR2 SQIVND (reference sequence). V shed 7 bases and J shed 6 bases, with 13 bases lying between them. The CDR3 DNA reads TGTGCCAGTAACAGGCAGGGTGTTCAGCCCCAGCATTTT. Its protein is CASNRQGVQPQHF. The whole variable domain, remainder taken from reference TRBV19 and TRBJ1-5, is DGGITQSPKYLFRKEGQNVTLSCEQNLNHDAMYWYRQDPGQGLRLIYYSQIVNDFQKGDIAEGYSVSREKKESFPLTVTSAQKNPTAFYLCASNRQGVQPQHFGDGTRLSIL.